The TCR beta chain under discussion was sequenced for a study of post-analysis software for immune sequencing data. General study points: Among a few TRBV segments more frequent in patients than controls were TRBV5-6, TRBV5-1 and TRBV20-1.

Only one count was recorded for this clonotype. Its antigen is as yet unknown. The CDR3 contains 12 residues. Trimming removed 7 bases from V and 6 bases from J, with 13 bases in between. The germline CDR1 and CDR2 sequences are SEHNR and FQNEAQ (reference sequence). Prepared TCR beta cDNA libraries contained unique molecular identifiers. TCRdb re-called the PCR reads with MiXCR, one entry per CDR3 protein. The data hold 350,000 to 500,000 distinct CDR3 sequences, with less than 40% observed a single time. The receptor was derived from a girl aged 2-10 years with multiple sclerosis. The source material was blood. V and J are TRBV7-9 and TRBJ2-7; D uncertain. In DNA, the CDR3 is TGTGCCAGCAACAACCAGAGGACCGAGCAGTACTTC. Translation: CASNNQRTEQYF.